This passage covers 4 T cell receptor beta chains from one sample sequenced in a study of lymphopenia after photon versus proton radiotherapy. The table came from immunoSEQ multiplex PCR; TCRdb's copy has only in-frame clones and leaves some out. The sample includes more than 25,000 clones, 75% to 90% of them seen just once. The sample was peripheral blood, taken from a patient treated with photon-based radiotherapy. Receptors originate from a woman between 45 and 60 years old with pancreatic cancer.

V gene TRBV19 combines with J gene TRBJ2-2, with TRBD2 matching over 14 bases. Germline CDR1 is LNHDA and CDR2 is SQIVND (reference sequence). This CDR3 contains 20 residues. V lost 0 bases and J lost 6; bases outside the gene matches: 12. The CDR3 reads CASSIDRAGTSGSGAGELFF. The CDR3, as DNA: TGTGCCAGTAGTATAGACCGAGCCGGGACTAGCGGGAGCGGGGCCGGGGAGCTGTTTTTT.

This sequence joins TRBV2 and TRBJ1-5; 7 nucleotides agree with TRBD1. Germline V gene data show CDR1 as SNHLY and CDR2 as FYNNEI. The CDR3 loop spans 15 amino acids. The J segment lost 1 base and the V segment lost 6 bases, leaving 6 bases of the junction unmatched. CDR3 in DNA: TGTGCCAGCAGGACGACAGGGATGAGCAATCAGCCCCAGCATTTT. Its translation: CASRTTGMSNQPQHF.

The chain recombines TRBV6-1 with TRBJ1-1, with D tentatively TRBD1 (6 bases). The CDR3 has 14 amino acids. The V end lost 6 bases, the J end lost 3 bases, and 14 bases lay between the germline ends. Germline loops: CDR1 MNHNS, CDR2 SASEGT. The CDR3 nucleotides read TGTGCCAGCAGACCGGGACAACGAGACACTGAAGCTTTCTTT. The encoded protein is CASRPGQRDTEAFF.

V and J are TRBV15 and TRBJ1-5; tentatively, D is TRBD1 (5 bases). Trimming pared 2 bases from V and 6 bases from J, leaving 20 bases between. Germline CDR1 and CDR2: LNHNV and YYDKDF (reference sequence). The CDR3 extends over 17 amino acids. The CDR3 loop is CATSRPARVGRGQPQHF. Written as DNA, the CDR3 is TGTGCCACCAGCAGACCAGCCCGAGTGGGGCGGGGTCAGCCCCAGCATTTT.